This TCR beta chain comes out of a study of blood T cells in healthy people across ages (dated by TCRdb to about 2015). Describing the broader study: In model experiments, template switching captured roughly one uniquely barcoded TCR beta cDNA molecule for every two T cells. To track age-related changes in TCR beta repertoire diversity, the study relied on deep sequencing normalized with unique cDNA molecular identifiers. Donors were grouped into four age groups: young (average about 15 years), middle-aged (around 39), aged (62) and long-lived (about 90). Two additional independent replicas of 1 million unique cDNA reads from the same blood draw were analyzed for two donors (one aged 18 to 29 and one aged 80 or older). Broad study findings and their caveats: Because the CMV infection status of the donors was unknown, age-related changes in expanded clonotypes may potentially have been confounded. As age increased, observed TCR beta diversity per million T cells dropped in a roughly linear way, and a significant reduction was already evident by age 40. Because profiling used bulk unsorted PBMCs, naive and antigen-experienced compartments could not be compared conclusively. Observed TCR beta diversity correlated strongly with the percentage of naive T cells measured by flow cytometry. Compared with the aged group, more naive CD4+ T cells, fewer expanded clones and increased TCR diversity were shown by the long-lived group, suggesting age selection. Estimates of total diversity from one million sequenced T cells were regarded as lower bounds and underestimates.

The approximately 39 donors, aged about 6 to 100 years, were systemically healthy Caucasian individuals from Russia. Each donor gave 8 to 10 milliliters of peripheral blood, collected into EDTA-treated Vacutainer tubes. Ficoll-Paque density-gradient centrifugation was used to isolate PBMCs, with at least 6.5 million obtained per sample. Trizol reagent was used to extract total RNA from PBMCs, with at least 5.5 micrograms per sample. For every donor, flow cytometry on a PBMC aliquot measured the percentage of naive CD45RAhigh/CD27high T cells. Points on this clonotype: The target of this receptor is not known. No much larger clone exists at a distance of one base, and base qualities are not known.

V is pruned by 5 bases and J by 4 bases, leaving 7 bases of the junction without a gene match. From its cysteine to its phenylalanine, the CDR3 spans 15 amino acids. The entry retains the CDR3 DNA only, 45 bases that are in frame from base 1. Library method: 5' RACE. TCRdb records Illumina HiSeq 2500 as the sequencer. A second about 6 to 11 cycle PCR used a sample-barcoded 5' primer and a J-beta primer mix. Each TCR beta cDNA molecule received a unique molecular identifier from a template-switch 5' adaptor carrying 12 random nucleotides. Each sample yielded at least 3 million CDR3-containing paired-end reads. The Mint cDNA synthesis kit, primed by a TRBC-specific oligonucleotide, was used to synthesize first-strand cDNA from all RNA. All cDNA was treated with uracil-DNA glycosylase and then went through a first 18-cycle PCR with the universal primers M1SS and BC2_uni_R. The paper's processing steps were these. Each sample was normalized by randomly selecting 1 million high-quality reads, each carrying a distinct molecular identifier. Instead of being binned into consensus sequences, reads that shared molecular identifiers were thrown out. CDR3 identification, clonotype clustering and error correction used MiTCR with a Q25 quality threshold and the strictest error-elimination algorithm. A nonparametric unseen species model with Euler transformation was used to estimate a lower bound on total TCR beta diversity. TCRdb ran its own pipeline on the public reads, namely fastp trimming at Q25 and MiXCR clone calling, and kept in-frame beta chains. When rows share a CDR3 protein, they turn into one entry using the most common DNA and genes. These V and J calls rely on TCRdb rather than the paper's analysis. Across this sample there are about 510,000 distinct CDR3 sequences, with about 26% seen only once. The top ten constitute approximately 3.6% of the sample.

Separately, the same data were catalogued under a study of T cells of mothers and their children. Per the second study: The donors were nine systemically healthy Caucasian individuals, made up of three mothers and their six children. cDNA synthesis used all of the extracted RNA, with roughly 1.5 ug of RNA in each 15 ul reaction. In the second PCR, the M1S primer added sample barcodes and 2-4 random nucleotides. More than 8 million TCR beta CDR3 reads were obtained from each mother, and roughly 3.1 million reads were obtained from each child. Thymic selection shapes the output of TCR recombination in a similar way in related and unrelated pairs, and inherited differences have a minor effect. Normalized repertoire overlap was always found to be slightly, but never significantly, higher in related mother-child pairs than in unrelated mother-child pairs. No persistent microchimeric T cell clones were detected, at a sensitivity of approximately 100 clones per million clonotypes. The study used deep NGS to compare TCR beta repertoires of mothers and children, seeking features distinguishing related mother-child pairs from unrelated individuals. The mean age was roughly 44 +/- 4 years for the mothers and around 10 +/- 4 years for the children. After adapter ligation with NEBNext reagents, the libraries were sequenced on Illumina HiSeq 2000 with 100+100 nt paired-end reads. To prevent cross-contamination, the mother and child libraries were prepared one month apart and sequenced in separate runs. For each donor, between about 450,000 and 2,300,000 distinct TCR beta clonotypes were identified. Naive TCR beta clonotypes were estimated from low-frequency clonotypes matched to each donor's FACS-determined naive share, without sorting.

Input material: blood. The chain is made from TRBV12-3 or TRBV12-4 and TRBJ1-4, with 7 bases matching TRBD1. This clonotype originated in a boy between 2 and 10 years old in good health. The nucleotides are TGTGCCAGCAGTAATGACAGGGTCGGTAATGAAAAACTGTTTTTT. It codes for CASSNDRVGNEKLFF.